This TCR beta chain derives from a study of T cell responses to AZD1222 COVID-19 vaccine. TCRdb keeps only in-frame clones here, not all; method: immunoSEQ multiplex PCR. The sample holds around 100,000 clones; more than 70% are singletons and the top ten take more than 3.5%. As to this clone: What it binds is not known.

The CDR3 runs 13 residues. Germline V CDR1 and CDR2: MDHEN, SYDVKM. The junction had 6 bases not matched to a gene; V was cut back by 7 bases and J by 3 bases. Overall study results and limits: The sample set comprised mostly white British donors with more females, and clonal diversity was possibly underestimated. Spike-specific TCR breadth and depth were elevated following two AZD1222 doses. Without day 14 samples, only post-peak T cell repertoires were studied. Only five to seven AZD1222 recipients tested seropositive at baseline.

This chain connects TRBV28 to TRBJ2-7, with 7 nucleotides matching TRBD1. The clonotype comes from an adult in good health. Sample: peripheral blood, taken on day 0 of MenACWY control vaccination. The CDR3 region has the DNA TGTGCCAGCAACCCGGGACAGAACTACGAGCAGTACTTC. It specifies CASNPGQNYEQYF.